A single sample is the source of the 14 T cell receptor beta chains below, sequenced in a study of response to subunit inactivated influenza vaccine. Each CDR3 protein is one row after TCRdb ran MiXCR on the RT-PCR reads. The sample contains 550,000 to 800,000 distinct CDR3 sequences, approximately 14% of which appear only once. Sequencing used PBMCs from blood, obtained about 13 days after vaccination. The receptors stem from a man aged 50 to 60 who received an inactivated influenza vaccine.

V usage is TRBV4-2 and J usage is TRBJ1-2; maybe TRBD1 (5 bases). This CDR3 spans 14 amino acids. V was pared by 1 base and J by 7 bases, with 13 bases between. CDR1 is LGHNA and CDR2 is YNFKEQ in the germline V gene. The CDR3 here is CASSQAGRDGGYTF. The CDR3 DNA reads TGTGCCAGCAGCCAAGCTGGCAGGGATGGTGGCTACACCTTC.

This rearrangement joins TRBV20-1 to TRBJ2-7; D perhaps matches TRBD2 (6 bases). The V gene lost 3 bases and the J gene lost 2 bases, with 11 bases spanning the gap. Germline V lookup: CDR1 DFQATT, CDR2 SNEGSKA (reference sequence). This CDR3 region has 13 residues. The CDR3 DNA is TGCAGTGCTAGCCAGCGGGCCACCTACGAGCAGTACTTC. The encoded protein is CSASQRATYEQYF.

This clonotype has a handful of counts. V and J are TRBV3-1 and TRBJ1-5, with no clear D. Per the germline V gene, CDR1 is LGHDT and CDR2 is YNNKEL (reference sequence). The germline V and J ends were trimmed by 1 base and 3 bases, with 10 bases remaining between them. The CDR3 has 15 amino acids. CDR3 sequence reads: CASSQGPTPNQPQHF. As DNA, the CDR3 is TGTGCCAGCAGCCAAGGCCCAACACCCAATCAGCCCCAGCATTTT.

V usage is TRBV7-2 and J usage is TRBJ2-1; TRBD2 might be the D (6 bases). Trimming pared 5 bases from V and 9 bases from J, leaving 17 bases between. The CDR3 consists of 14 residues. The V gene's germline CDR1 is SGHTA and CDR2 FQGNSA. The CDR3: CASSPRGGFVEQFF. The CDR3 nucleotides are TGTGCCAGCAGCCCCCGTGGGGGGTTTGTTGAGCAGTTCTTC.

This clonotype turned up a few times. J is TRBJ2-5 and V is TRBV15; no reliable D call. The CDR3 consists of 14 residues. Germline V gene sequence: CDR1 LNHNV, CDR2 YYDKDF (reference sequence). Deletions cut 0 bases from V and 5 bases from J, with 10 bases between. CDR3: CATSRDTGFETQYF. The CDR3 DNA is TGTGCCACCAGCAGAGATACCGGTTTTGAGACCCAGTACTTC.

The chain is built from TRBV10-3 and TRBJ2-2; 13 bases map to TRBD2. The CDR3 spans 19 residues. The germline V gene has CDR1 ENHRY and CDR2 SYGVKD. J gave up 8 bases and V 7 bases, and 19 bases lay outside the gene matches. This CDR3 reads CAITSRGLAGVGREGELFF. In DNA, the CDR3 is TGTGCCATCACCTCCCGAGGACTAGCGGGAGTAGGGCGGGAAGGGGAGCTGTTTTTT.

CDR3 nucleotide sequence: TGCAGTGCTAGAGTGGGACTAGCGGTGTGGGAGACCCAGTACTTC. It specifies CSARVGLAVWETQYF. V gene TRBV20-1 combines with J gene TRBJ2-5; TRBD2 agrees at 11 bases. The CDR3 spans 15 residues. Germline V CDR1 and CDR2: DFQATT, SNEGSKA (reference sequence). Trimming at V came to 1 base and at J to 5 bases, leaving 6 bases not matched to a gene.

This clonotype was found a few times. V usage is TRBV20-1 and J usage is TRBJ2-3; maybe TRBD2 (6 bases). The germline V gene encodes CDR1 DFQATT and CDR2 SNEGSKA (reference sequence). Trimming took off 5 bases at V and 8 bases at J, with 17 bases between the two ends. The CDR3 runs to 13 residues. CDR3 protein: CSALVRGFGTQYF. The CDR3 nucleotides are TGCAGTGCTCTCGTCCGGGGGTTCGGTACGCAGTATTTT.

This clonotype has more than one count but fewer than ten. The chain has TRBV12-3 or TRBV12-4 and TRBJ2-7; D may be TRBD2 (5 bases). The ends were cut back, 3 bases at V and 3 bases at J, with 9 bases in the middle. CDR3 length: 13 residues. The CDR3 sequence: CASSFRRDYEQYF. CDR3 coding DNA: TGTGCCAGCAGTTTTAGACGGGACTACGAGCAGTACTTC.

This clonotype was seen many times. The CDR3 sequence: CASSIQGHRSTDTQYF. DNA for the CDR3: TGTGCCAGCAGCATACAGGGCCATCGGAGCACAGATACGCAGTATTTT. This chain connects TRBV14 to TRBJ2-3, with D tentatively TRBD1 (6 bases). CDR3 length equals 16 residues. Deletions cut 5 bases from V and 0 bases from J, with 15 bases between. Looked up from germline, CDR1 is SGHDN and CDR2 is FVKESK.

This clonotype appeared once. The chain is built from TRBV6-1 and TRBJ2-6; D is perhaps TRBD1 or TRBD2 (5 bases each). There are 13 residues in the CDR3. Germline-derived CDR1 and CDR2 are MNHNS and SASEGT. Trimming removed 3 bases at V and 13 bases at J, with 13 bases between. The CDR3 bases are TGTGCCAGCAGTGAGGGGACGGCCAGGGTCCTGACTTTC. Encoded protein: CASSEGTARVLTF.

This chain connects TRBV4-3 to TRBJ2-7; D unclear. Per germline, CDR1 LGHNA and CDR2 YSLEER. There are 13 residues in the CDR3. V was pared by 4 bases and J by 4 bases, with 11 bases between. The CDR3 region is CASSRSPEYEQYF. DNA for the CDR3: TGCGCCAGCAGCCGCAGCCCTGAATACGAGCAGTACTTC.

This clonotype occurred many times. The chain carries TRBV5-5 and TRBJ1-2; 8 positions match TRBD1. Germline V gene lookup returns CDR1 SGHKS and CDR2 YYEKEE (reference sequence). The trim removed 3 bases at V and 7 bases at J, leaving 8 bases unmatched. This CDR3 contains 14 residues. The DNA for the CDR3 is TGTGCCAGCAGCTGGGGACAGGAGTGGGCTGGCTACACCTTC. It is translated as CASSWGQEWAGYTF. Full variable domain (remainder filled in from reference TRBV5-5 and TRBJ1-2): DAGVTQSPTHLIKTRGQQVTLRCSPISGHKSVSWYQQVLGQGPQFIFQYYEKEERGRGNFPDRFSARQFPNYSSELNVNALLLGDSALYLCASSWGQEWAGYTFGSGTRLTVV.

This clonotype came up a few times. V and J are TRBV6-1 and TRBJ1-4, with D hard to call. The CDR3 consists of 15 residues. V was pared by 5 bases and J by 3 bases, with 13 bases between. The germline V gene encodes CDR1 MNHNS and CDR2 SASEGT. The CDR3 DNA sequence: TGTGCCAGCAGTCGCCGGCCTGCTGCTAATGAAAAACTGTTTTTT. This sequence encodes CASSRRPAANEKLFF.